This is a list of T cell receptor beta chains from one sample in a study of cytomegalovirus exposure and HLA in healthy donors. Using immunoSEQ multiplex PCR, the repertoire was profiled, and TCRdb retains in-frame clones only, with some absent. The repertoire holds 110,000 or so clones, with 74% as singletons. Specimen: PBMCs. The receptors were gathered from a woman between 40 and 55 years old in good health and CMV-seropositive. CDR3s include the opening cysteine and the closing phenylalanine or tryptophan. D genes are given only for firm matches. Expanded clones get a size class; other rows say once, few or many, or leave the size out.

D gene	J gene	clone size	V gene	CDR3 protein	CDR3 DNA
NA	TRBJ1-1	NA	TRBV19	CASSFPGHLNTEAFF	TGTGCCAGTAGTTTCCCGGGACACTTGAACACTGAAGCTTTCTTT
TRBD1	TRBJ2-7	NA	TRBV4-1	CASSPLQGPSYEQYF	TGCGCCAGCAGCCCCCTACAGGGGCCTTCCTACGAGCAGTACTTC
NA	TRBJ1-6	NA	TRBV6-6	CASTGTRHSPLHF	TGTGCCAGCACCGGGACTCGGCATTCACCCCTCCACTTT
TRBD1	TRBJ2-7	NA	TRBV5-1	CASSSGTGEYEQYF	TGCGCCAGCAGCTCCGGGACAGGGGAATACGAGCAGTACTTC
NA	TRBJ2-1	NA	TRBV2	CASQRDIHNEQFF	TGTGCCAGCCAGAGGGACATACACAATGAGCAGTTCTTC
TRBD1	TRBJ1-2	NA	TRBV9	CASSVSSDRGIGGYTF	TGTGCCAGCAGCGTATCTTCGGACAGGGGGATTGGTGGCTACACCTTC
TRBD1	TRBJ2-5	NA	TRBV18	CATTGDQETQYF	TGTGCCACGACAGGGGACCAAGAGACCCAGTACTTC
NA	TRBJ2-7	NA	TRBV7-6	CASSPSGYEQYF	TGTGCCAGCAGCCCCTCCGGCTACGAGCAGTACTTC
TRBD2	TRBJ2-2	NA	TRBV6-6	CASSLSTSPGELFF	TGTGCCAGCAGCCTTTCGACTAGCCCCGGGGAGCTGTTTTTT
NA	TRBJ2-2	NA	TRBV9	CASSVGSSPSDTGELFF	TGTGCCAGCAGCGTAGGCAGTAGTCCTAGTGACACCGGGGAGCTGTTTTTT
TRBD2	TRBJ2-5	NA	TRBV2	CASSDPRTSGVETQYF	TGTGCCAGCAGTGACCCCCGGACTAGCGGGGTAGAGACCCAGTACTTC
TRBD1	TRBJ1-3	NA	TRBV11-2	CASSPQGARLYF	TGTGCCAGCAGCCCGCAGGGGGCCCGTCTGTATTTT
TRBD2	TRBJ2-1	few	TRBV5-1	CASSLLAGTNEQFF	TGCGCCAGCAGCTTGCTAGCGGGGACCAATGAGCAGTTCTTC
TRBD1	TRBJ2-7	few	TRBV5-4	CASSEDRPTTYEQYF	TGTGCCAGCAGCGAGGACAGGCCTACAACCTACGAGCAGTACTTC
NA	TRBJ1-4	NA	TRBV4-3	CASSQMNRRGVEKLFF	TGCGCCAGCAGCCAGATGAACAGGCGCGGTGTCGAAAAACTGTTTTTT
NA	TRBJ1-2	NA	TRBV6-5	CASSYRTSGIMVGYTF	TGTGCCAGCAGTTATCGGACATCTGGAATAATGGTTGGCTACACCTTC